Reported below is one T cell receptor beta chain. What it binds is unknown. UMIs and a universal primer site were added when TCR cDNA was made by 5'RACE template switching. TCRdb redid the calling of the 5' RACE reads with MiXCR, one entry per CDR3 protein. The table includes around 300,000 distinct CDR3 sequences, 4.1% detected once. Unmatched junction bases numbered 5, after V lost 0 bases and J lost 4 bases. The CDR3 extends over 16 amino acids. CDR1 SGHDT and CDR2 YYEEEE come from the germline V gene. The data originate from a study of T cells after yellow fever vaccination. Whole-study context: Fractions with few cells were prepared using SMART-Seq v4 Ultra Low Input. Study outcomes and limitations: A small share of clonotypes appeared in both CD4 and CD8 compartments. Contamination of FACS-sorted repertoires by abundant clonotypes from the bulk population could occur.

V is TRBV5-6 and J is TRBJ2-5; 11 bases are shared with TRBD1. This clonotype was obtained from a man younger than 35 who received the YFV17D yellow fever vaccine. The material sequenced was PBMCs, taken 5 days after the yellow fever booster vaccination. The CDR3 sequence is CASSLAGQGATETQYF. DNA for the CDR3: TGTGCCAGCAGCTTGGCCGGACAGGGGGCTACAGAGACCCAGTACTTC.